Shown below are 25 T cell receptor beta chains from a single sample sequenced in a study of T cells in Graves' hyperthyroidism and ophthalmopathy. From RNA transcripts, TCR beta CDR3 regions were amplified. First-round RT-PCR with HTBI primers amplified the TCR CDR3 region. Each CDR3 protein gets one entry after TCRdb re-called the multiplex PCR reads with MiXCR. The repertoire consists of over 700,000 distinct CDR3 sequences, with about 17% occurring once and the leading ten covering over 15%. The material sequenced was blood. The receptors were sampled from a woman in her fifties or sixties with Graves' hyperthyroidism that later progressed to Graves' ophthalmopathy.

J is TRBJ2-5 and V is TRBV6-1; D ambiguous. From germline, CDR1 is MNHNS and CDR2 SASEGT. The CDR3 covers 14 residues. V was trimmed by 0 bases and J by 9 bases, leaving 14 bases between them. The CDR3 loop is CASSEASFNGAQYF. The CDR3 bases are TGTGCCAGCAGTGAAGCGTCTTTTAACGGTGCCCAGTACTTC.

J is TRBJ1-1 and V is TRBV6-2 or TRBV6-3; perhaps TRBD1 as D (6 bases). Germline V CDR1 and CDR2: MNHEY, SVGEGT. Trimming pared 2 bases from V and 0 bases from J, leaving 19 bases between. The CDR3 extends over 18 amino acids. CDR3 region: CASSYQRGSGVMNTEAFF. CDR3 nucleotides: TGTGCCAGCAGTTACCAAAGAGGCTCAGGGGTCATGAACACTGAAGCTTTCTTT.

The rearrangement links TRBV19 to TRBJ1-1; D gene ambiguous. CDR1 and CDR2 from the germline V gene are LNHDA and SQIVND (reference sequence). Trimming stripped 3 bases from V and 1 base from J, with 15 bases between. The CDR3 consists of 16 residues. The CDR3 DNA reads as TGTGCCAGTAGTATTACTCGACTCGCGGAGAACACTGAAGCTTTCTTT. It yields the protein CASSITRLAENTEAFF. The full variable domain, its missing parts supplied by reference TRBV19 and TRBJ1-1, is DGGITQSPKYLFRKEGQNVTLSCEQNLNHDAMYWYRQDPGQGLRLIYYSQIVNDFQKGDIAEGYSVSREKKESFPLTVTSAQKNPTAFYLCASSITRLAENTEAFFGQGTRLTVV.

As regards this clonotype: One base away lies a much larger clone, so this may be a sequencing read error. It is likely a read error, because the conserved phenylalanine at the end of the CDR3 is missing. This rearrangement joins TRBV3-1 to TRBJ2-5, with no clear D. V gave up 5 bases and J gave up 7 bases, with 14 bases separating them. The length of the CDR3 is 13 residues. The germline V gene encodes CDR1 LGHDT and CDR2 YNNKEL (reference sequence). CDR3 sequence reads: CASSGGNSVTQYL. In DNA, the CDR3 is TGTGCCAGCAGCGGCGGTAACAGTGTGACCCAGTACCTC.

The chain joins TRBV20-1 to TRBJ1-3; TRBD1 agrees at 11 bases. There are 14 residues in the CDR3. V was clipped by 3 bases and J by 5 bases; unmatched bases: 3. Germline CDR1 and CDR2: DFQATT and SNEGSKA (reference sequence). The CDR3 sequence: CSARGTGGRNTIYF. As DNA, the CDR3 is TGCAGTGCTAGGGGGACAGGGGGAAGAAACACCATATATTTT.

This clonotype was seen repeatedly, ten times or more. This chain uses TRBV18 with TRBJ2-3; D may be TRBD2 (5 bases). V lost 3 bases to trimming and J lost 1 base, with 8 bases between them. Germline V lookup: CDR1 KGHSH, CDR2 LQKENI. The CDR3 spans 14 residues. CDR3 nucleotide sequence: TGTGCCAGCTCACCCCTAGCAGGCACAGATACGCAGTATTTT. Encoded protein: CASSPLAGTDTQYF.

A few counts support this clonotype. The chain employs TRBV30 and TRBJ2-7, with 7 positions matching TRBD2. J was trimmed by 0 bases and V by 7 bases; bases with no gene match: 9. Per the germline V gene, CDR1 is GTSNPN and CDR2 is SVGIG (reference sequence). The CDR3 totals 14 residues. CDR3 bases: TGTGCCTATGGGGGGGGGTCGAGCTCCTACGAGCAGTACTTC. This encodes CAYGGGSSSYEQYF.

This clonotype appeared a few times. The CDR3 is CASSSGTSGLIQETQYF. CDR3 coding DNA: TGTGCCAGTAGTTCCGGGACTAGCGGTCTTATACAAGAGACCCAGTACTTC. The chain combines TRBV19 with TRBJ2-5; 11 nucleotides agree with TRBD2. The J segment lost 2 bases and the V segment lost 5 bases, leaving 10 bases of the junction unmatched. CDR3 size: 17 residues. CDR1 is LNHDA, CDR2 SQIVND, per germline (reference sequence).

As for this clonotype: At one boundary the junction diverges from the germline segment, which might be a read error. This chain uses TRBV6-2 or TRBV6-3 with TRBJ2-2, with D hard to call. Per germline, CDR1 MNHEY and CDR2 SVGEGT. The CDR3 is 12 amino acids. The CDR3 coding sequence is TGTGCCAGCAGACCACCGCGTCAGGCTTCAGTTTTT. Protein sequence: CASRPPRQASVF.

The chain joins TRBV28 to TRBJ2-7, with a possible D match to TRBD1 (6 bases). This CDR3 is 16 amino acids long. Per the germline V gene, CDR1 is MDHEN and CDR2 is SYDVKM. Trimming left V 6 bases short and J 0 bases short, with 18 bases between. Here the CDR3 reads CASRSLGASSSYEQYF. The DNA for the CDR3 is TGTGCCAGCAGGTCCCTGGGGGCCAGTAGCTCCTACGAGCAGTACTTC.

In this sample, this clonotype turned up many times. The chain uses TRBV20-1 and TRBJ1-5; a weak D match, TRBD1 (6 bases). V gave up 5 bases and J gave up 2 bases, with 13 bases separating them. CDR3 length: 14 residues. Germline CDR1 and CDR2: DFQATT and SNEGSKA (reference sequence). The chain's CDR3 is CSASHRVCNQPQHF. CDR3 nucleotide sequence: TGCAGTGCTTCACACAGGGTTTGCAATCAGCCCCAGCATTTT.

J is TRBJ1-3 and V is TRBV20-1; D gene uncertain. Between the trimmed V and J ends, which lost 3 bases and 1 base, there was a span of 10 bases. Germline V lookup: CDR1 DFQATT, CDR2 SNEGSKA (reference sequence). The CDR3 contains 14 residues. CDR3 amino acids: CSARSELSGNTIYF. CDR3 sequence (DNA): TGCAGTGCTAGGAGCGAGTTATCTGGAAACACCATATATTTT.

This clonotype was recorded a few times. V usage is TRBV9 and J usage is TRBJ1-2; no clear D gene. The CDR3 is 13 amino acids. V was trimmed by 4 bases and J by 11 bases, leaving 18 bases between them. Germline values: CDR1 SGDLS, CDR2 YYNGEE. For the CDR3, the DNA is TGTGCCAGCAGCCCCCCGGCAGGTGGTTGGTACACCTTC. Translating it yields CASSPPAGGWYTF.

This clonotype has only a few counts. J is TRBJ1-5 and V is TRBV2, with 9 bases identical to TRBD1. Germline V gene sequence: CDR1 SNHLY, CDR2 FYNNEI. V was clipped by 6 bases and J by 6 bases; unmatched bases: 6. This CDR3 has 14 amino acids. CDR3 loop: CASSRTGESQPQHF. CDR3 sequence (DNA): TGTGCCAGCAGCCGGACAGGGGAGAGTCAGCCCCAGCATTTT.

This clonotype was detected many times. The chain is built from TRBV3-1 and TRBJ1-1, with D unresolved. The germline CDR1 and CDR2 sequences are LGHDT and YNNKEL (reference sequence). This CDR3 is built from 15 residues. With 0 bases removed from V and 8 bases from J, the gap between germline ends came to 16 bases. The CDR3 here is CASSQDRPDSPEAFF. The DNA for the CDR3 is TGTGCCAGCAGCCAAGACCGGCCAGACTCGCCCGAAGCTTTCTTT.

The table lists this clonotype with many counts. The chain joins TRBV5-1 to TRBJ1-1; no firm D call. V was shortened by 0 bases and J by 4 bases, with 13 bases between the two germline ends. Germline V gene sequence: CDR1 SGHRS, CDR2 YFSETQ. This CDR3 has 15 amino acids. This chain's CDR3 is CASSLGASWGTEAFF. CDR3 DNA sequence: TGCGCCAGCAGCTTGGGGGCTAGTTGGGGCACTGAAGCTTTCTTT.

This clonotype was recorded at least ten times. The chain couples TRBV3-1 to TRBJ2-2; D is unclear. Trimming shortened V by 0 bases and J by 5 bases, and 10 bases separated the two germline ends. Germline CDR1 and CDR2: LGHDT and YNNKEL (reference sequence). The CDR3 has 15 residues. Here the CDR3 reads CASSQEVVGTGELFF. The CDR3 nucleotides read TGTGCCAGCAGCCAAGAAGTAGTCGGTACCGGGGAGCTGTTTTTT.

This clonotype came up many times. The chain has TRBV2 and TRBJ2-3; 7 bases match TRBD2. J lost 6 bases, V lost 11 bases, and 8 bases had no gene match. The CDR3 runs to 12 residues. The germline V gene has CDR1 SNHLY and CDR2 FYNNEI. CDR3 region: CAGRGGGDTQYF. In DNA, the CDR3 is TGTGCCGGCCGCGGGGGAGGGGATACGCAGTATTTT.

This clonotype was counted ten times or more. The gene calls are TRBV18 and TRBJ1-2, with D possibly TRBD1 on 5 matching bases. Germline V CDR1 and CDR2: KGHSH, LQKENI. V was shortened by 3 bases and J by 0 bases, with 8 bases between the two germline ends. The CDR3 has 14 residues. Here the CDR3 reads CASSPDSANYGYTF. CDR3 bases: TGTGCCAGCTCACCCGACAGTGCTAACTATGGCTACACCTTC.

This clonotype has more than one count but fewer than ten. At one end the junction does not follow the germline gene, possibly because of a read error. The V gene is TRBV20-1, the J gene TRBJ2-7; 8 nucleotides agree with TRBD2. This CDR3 comprises 14 residues. Germline loops: CDR1 DFQATT, CDR2 SNEGSKA (reference sequence). The CDR3: CSAAPGLGPYEQHF. CDR3 nucleotides: TGCAGTGCCGCACCGGGACTAGGGCCCTACGAGCAGCACTTC.

This clonotype occurred many times. The rearrangement uses TRBV5-1 and TRBJ2-1; 10 positions match TRBD2. Germline V lookup: CDR1 SGHRS, CDR2 YFSETQ. This CDR3 contains 17 residues. V trimming: 2 bases; J trimming: 8 bases; junction bases outside the gene matches: 13. The CDR3 DNA reads TGCGCCAGCAGCTTCCAGCGGGGGGGCCGGGGGACGGATGAGCAGTTCTTC. Its translation: CASSFQRGGRGTDEQFF.

This clonotype occurred a few times. The J gene is TRBJ2-5, the V gene TRBV10-1; the match to TRBD2 covers 7 bases. Germline assignment: CDR1 WNHNN and CDR2 SYGVQD (reference sequence). The CDR3 has 15 residues. J gave up 4 bases and V 0 bases, and 5 bases lay outside the gene matches. The chain's CDR3 is CASSESGREGETQYF. In nucleotides, the CDR3 is TGCGCCAGCAGTGAGTCGGGCAGGGAGGGAGAGACCCAGTACTTC.

This chain connects TRBV10-2 to TRBJ2-7; the match to TRBD1 covers 8 bases. CDR3 size: 15 residues. V shed 6 bases and J 0 bases; nucleotides not matched to a gene: 7. The germline CDR1 and CDR2 sequences are WSHSY and SAAADI. CDR3 DNA sequence: TGCGCCAGCAGAGGGACAGGAGGGGGCTCCTACGAGCAGTACTTC. This translates into CASRGTGGGSYEQYF.

This clonotype appeared many times. The genes are TRBV20-1 and TRBJ1-1, with D perhaps TRBD1 (6 bases). This CDR3 has 15 amino acids. Per the germline V gene, CDR1 is DFQATT and CDR2 is SNEGSKA (reference sequence). V shed 0 bases and J shed 1 base, with 12 bases lying between them. The CDR3, as DNA: TGCAGTGCTAGAGAGGGGCGGGGGCCGAACACTGAAGCTTTCTTT. This translates into CSAREGRGPNTEAFF.

In this sample, this clonotype turned up a few times. The CDR3: CASSFLASYEQYF. In nucleotides, the CDR3 is TGTGCCAGCAGTTTTCTGGCATCTTACGAGCAGTACTTC. The V gene is TRBV12-3 or TRBV12-4, the J gene TRBJ2-7; D gene ambiguous. Trimming removed 3 bases at V and 4 bases at J, with 10 bases between. The CDR3 has 13 residues.